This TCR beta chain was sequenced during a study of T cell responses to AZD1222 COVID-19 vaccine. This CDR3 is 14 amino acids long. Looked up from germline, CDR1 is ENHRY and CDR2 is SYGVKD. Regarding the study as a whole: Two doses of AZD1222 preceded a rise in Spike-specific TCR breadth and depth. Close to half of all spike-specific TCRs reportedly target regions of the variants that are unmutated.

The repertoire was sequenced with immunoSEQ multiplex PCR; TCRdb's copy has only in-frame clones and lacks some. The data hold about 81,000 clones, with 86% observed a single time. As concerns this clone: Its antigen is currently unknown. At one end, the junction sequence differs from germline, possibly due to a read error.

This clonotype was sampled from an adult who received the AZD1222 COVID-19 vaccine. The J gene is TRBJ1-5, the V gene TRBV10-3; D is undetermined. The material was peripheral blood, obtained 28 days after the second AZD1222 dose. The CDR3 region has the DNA TGTGCCATCATTGAGTCGTATAGCAATCAGCCCCAGCATTTT. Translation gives CAIIESYSNQPQHF.